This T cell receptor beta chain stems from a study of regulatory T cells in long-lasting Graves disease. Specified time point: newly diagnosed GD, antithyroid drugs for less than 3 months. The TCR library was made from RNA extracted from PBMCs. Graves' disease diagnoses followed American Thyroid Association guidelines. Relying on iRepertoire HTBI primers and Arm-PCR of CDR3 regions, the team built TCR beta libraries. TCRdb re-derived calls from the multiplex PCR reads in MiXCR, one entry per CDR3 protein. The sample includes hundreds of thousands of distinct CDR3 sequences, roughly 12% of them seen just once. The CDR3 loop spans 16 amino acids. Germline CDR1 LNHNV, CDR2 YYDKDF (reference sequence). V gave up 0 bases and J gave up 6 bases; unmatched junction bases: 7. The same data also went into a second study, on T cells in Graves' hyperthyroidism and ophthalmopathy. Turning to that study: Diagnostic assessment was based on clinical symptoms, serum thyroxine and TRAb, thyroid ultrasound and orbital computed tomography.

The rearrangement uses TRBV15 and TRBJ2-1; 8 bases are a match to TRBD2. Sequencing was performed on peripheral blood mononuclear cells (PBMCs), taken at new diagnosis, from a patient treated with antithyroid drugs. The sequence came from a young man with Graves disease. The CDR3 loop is CATSRDLAGGSNEQFF. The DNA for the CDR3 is TGTGCCACCAGCAGAGATCTTGCGGGAGGCTCCAATGAGCAGTTCTTC. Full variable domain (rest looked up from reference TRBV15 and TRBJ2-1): DAMVIQNPRYQVTQFGKPVTLSCSQTLNHNVMYWYQQKSSQAPKLLFHYYDKDFNNEADTPDNFQSRRPNTSFCFLDIRSPGLGDTAMYLCATSRDLAGGSNEQFFGPGTRLTVL.